The rows below give T cell receptor beta chains drawn from one sample of a study of shared clonotypes between healthy human individuals. Sequencing used immunoSEQ multiplex PCR; TCRdb keeps in-frame clones, though not all of them. Among roughly 2.4 million clones listed, approximately 94% were seen once. Sequenced sample: naive CD4+ T cells sorted from blood. Receptor source: a man aged 18 to 29 in good health. Each CDR3 is given with its conserved first and last residue. A D gene is named only where the DNA matches it firmly. The size entry is marked missing in some rows and otherwise reads once, few, many or a size class.

>.|TRBJ1-6|TRBV5-1|.
TGCGCCAGCAGCTTGGAAGGGAACAATTCACCCCTCCACTTT
CASSLEGNNSPLHF
>few|TRBJ2-7|TRBV2|.
TGTGCCAGCAGGGACGACCGGGACACGTTACCCTACGAGCAGTACTTC
CASRDDRDTLPYEQYF
>.|TRBJ1-5|TRBV6-1|.
TGTGCCAGCAGTGAGTACAGGGTAGGGAGCAATCAGCCCCAGCATTTT
CASSEYRVGSNQPQHF
>few|TRBJ1-2|TRBV7-9|.
TGTGCCAGCGGGGACGGCTATGGCTACACCTTC
CASGDGYGYTF
>.|TRBJ1-4|TRBV28|.
TGTGCCAGCAGGGACAGTACTAATGAAAAACTGTTTTTT
CASRDSTNEKLFF
>.|TRBJ2-5|TRBV4-2|TRBD2
TGTGCCAGCAGCCAAGAGAAGAGCGGGGGGGCAGGGGGAGAGACCCAGTACTTC
CASSQEKSGGAGGETQYF
>.|TRBJ2-1|TRBV4-1|TRBD1
TGCGCCAGCAGCCAAGTGTCGGGACAGCTCTACAATGAGCAGTTCTTC
CASSQVSGQLYNEQFF
>.|TRBJ2-2|TRBV9|TRBD2
TGTGCCAGCAGCGTAGGCCAGCGGGGGAACACCGGGGAGCTGTTTTTT
CASSVGQRGNTGELFF
>.|TRBJ1-6|TRBV19|TRBD1
TGTGCCAGTAGTGGAGGACAGGGAAATAATTCACCCCTCCACTTT
CASSGGQGNNSPLHF
>.|TRBJ2-3|TRBV2|TRBD1
TGTGCCAGCAGTCTGGGACAGGGGATCACAGATACGCAGTATTTT
CASSLGQGITDTQYF
>.|TRBJ2-7|TRBV4-3|.
TGCGCCAGCAGCAAGGAAGGCCCCTACGAGCAGTACTTC
CASSKEGPYEQYF
>.|TRBJ1-2|TRBV6-1|TRBD1
TGTGCCAGCAGTGAATACTATCTAATTAGGGACAGGGAGGTTTCGCGCTACACCTTC
CASSEYYLIRDREVSRYTF
>.|TRBJ1-4|TRBV5-4|.
TGTGCCAGCAGCTCCGATGTGGGTCATTCGGATGAAAAACTGTTTTTT
CASSSDVGHSDEKLFF
>.|TRBJ2-7|TRBV5-6|TRBD2
TGTGCCAGCAGCTTGCGGACTAGCGGGCAACGGGGACGTTACGAGCAGTACTTC
CASSLRTSGQRGRYEQYF
>.|TRBJ1-4|TRBV5-6|TRBD1
TGTGCCAGCAGCGGGGACAGGCTGAATGAAAAACTGTTTTTT
CASSGDRLNEKLFF
>.|TRBJ2-1|TRBV5-4|TRBD2
TGTGCCAGCTTTCTCAGCGGGGGTAACAATGAGCAGTTCTTC
CASFLSGGNNEQFF
>once|TRBJ1-4|TRBV18|TRBD1
TGTGCCAGCTCACCTAGTAGGACCGGGACAGGGGCGCAAAGGGAAAAACTGTTTTTT
CASSPSRTGTGAQREKLFF
>.|TRBJ2-3|TRBV7-2|.
TGTGCCAGCAGCTTAAAACCAGATACGCAGTATTTT
CASSLKPDTQYF
>.|TRBJ2-7|TRBV6-5|TRBD2
TGTGCCAGCAGTAAAACTAGCGTCTACGAGCAGTACTTC
CASSKTSVYEQYF
>.|TRBJ2-2|TRBV27|.
TGTGCCACCAAACTGGAGGGCCGGAACACCGGGGAGCTGTTTTTT
CATKLEGRNTGELFF
>.|TRBJ1-2|TRBV28|.
TGTGCCAGCGGGGACTATACACAACCTTACTATGGCTACACCTTC
CASGDYTQPYYGYTF
>.|TRBJ2-1|TRBV4-3|.
TGCGCCAGCAGCCAAGTACTAGCCGGGTACAATGAGCAGTTCTTC
CASSQVLAGYNEQFF
>.|TRBJ1-5|TRBV30|.
TGTGCCTGGAGTGTACGGTCGGGGGCTCGCAATCAGCCCCAGCATTTT
CAWSVRSGARNQPQHF
>once|TRBJ2-3|TRBV9|.
TGTGCCAGCAGCCTTTCGGGGGAGGTGCCAACAGATACGCAGTATTTT
CASSLSGEVPTDTQYF
>.|TRBJ2-5|TRBV9|.
TGTGCCAGCAGCGTAGGGGCCGCCGAGACCCAGTACTTC
CASSVGAAETQYF
>.|TRBJ1-2|TRBV6-5|.
TGTGCCAGCAGTCCCGGACAGCTCTATGGCTACACCTTC
CASSPGQLYGYTF
>.|TRBJ1-2|TRBV11-2|.
TGTGCCAGCAGCTTATCCGGATATGGCTACACCTTC
CASSLSGYGYTF
>.|TRBJ2-6|TRBV6-5|.
TGTGCCAGCAGTTTAAAAGGTCCTGGCGGGGCCAACGTCCTGACTTTC
CASSLKGPGGANVLTF
>.|TRBJ1-6|TRBV4-3|.
TGCGCCAGCAGCCAAGAGCCAATCTCCTATAATTCACCCCTCCACTTT
CASSQEPISYNSPLHF
>.|TRBJ2-3|TRBV2|TRBD2
TGTGCCAGCAAGAGCGGGGGGGCTATAGATACGCAGTATTTT
CASKSGGAIDTQYF
>.|TRBJ2-1|TRBV10-3|.
TGTGCCATCAGAGTGGGACAAGTGAATGAGCAGTTCTTC
CAIRVGQVNEQFF
>.|TRBJ2-3|TRBV6-1|.
TGTGCCAGCAGTGAACAGGACACAGATACGCAGTATTTT
CASSEQDTDTQYF
>.|TRBJ2-5|TRBV14|.
TGTGCCAGCAGCCAAGAGAGACCGATCCACCCCCCGACCCAGTACTTC
CASSQERPIHPPTQYF
>.|TRBJ2-3|TRBV6-1|.
TGTGCCAGCAGTGAAATGCTAGGGTTGGGGGATACGCAGTATTTT
CASSEMLGLGDTQYF
>.|TRBJ1-6|TRBV30|TRBD1
TGTGCCGCGCAGGGACAGCCGGATTCACCCCTCCACTTT
CAAQGQPDSPLHF
>.|TRBJ2-1|TRBV21-1|.
TGTGCCAGAACAAGAGGGCTAAAGAGAGCGGCTAAAGCTAGGTACAATGAGCAGTTCTTC
CARTRGLKRAAKARYNEQFF
>.|TRBJ1-6|TRBV27|.
TGTGCCAGCAGTTTATGGGGGGAGAGGAGTTCACCCCTCCACTTT
CASSLWGERSSPLHF
>.|TRBJ2-3|TRBV19|TRBD2
TGTGCCAGTAGTATTTATCGGCTAGCGGGAGGCACAGATACGCAGTATTTT
CASSIYRLAGGTDTQYF
>.|TRBJ2-3|TRBV5-6|TRBD2
TGTGCCAGCAGCGTCCGCTTCAGCGGGGGGCGGACAGATACGCAGTATTTT
CASSVRFSGGRTDTQYF
>.|TRBJ1-1|TRBV30|.
TGTGCCTGGATATTCGGCGGGTTTGAAGCTTTCTTT
CAWIFGGFEAFF
>.|TRBJ2-2|TRBV4-2|TRBD2
TGTGCCAGCAGCCAAGGGGTGGAGCGGGGGGACCCAACCGGCGGGGAGCTGTTTTTT
CASSQGVERGDPTGGELFF
>once|TRBJ2-7|TRBV6-5|.
TGTGCCAGCAGTACCTCGGGACAAATAACCCACGAGCAGTACTTC
CASSTSGQITHEQYF
>.|TRBJ2-5|TRBV7-8|.
TGTGCCAGCAGCCCCAAGAGAGGCCACCAAGAGACCCAGTACTTC
CASSPKRGHQETQYF
>.|TRBJ2-7|TRBV5-6|TRBD1
TGTGCCAGCACCTTCCTTGACAGGGCCTACGAGCAGTACTTC
CASTFLDRAYEQYF
>.|TRBJ1-1|TRBV5-1|.
TGCGCCAGCCGACAACCCGGGACGAGGGGAAACACTGAAGCTTTCTTT
CASRQPGTRGNTEAFF